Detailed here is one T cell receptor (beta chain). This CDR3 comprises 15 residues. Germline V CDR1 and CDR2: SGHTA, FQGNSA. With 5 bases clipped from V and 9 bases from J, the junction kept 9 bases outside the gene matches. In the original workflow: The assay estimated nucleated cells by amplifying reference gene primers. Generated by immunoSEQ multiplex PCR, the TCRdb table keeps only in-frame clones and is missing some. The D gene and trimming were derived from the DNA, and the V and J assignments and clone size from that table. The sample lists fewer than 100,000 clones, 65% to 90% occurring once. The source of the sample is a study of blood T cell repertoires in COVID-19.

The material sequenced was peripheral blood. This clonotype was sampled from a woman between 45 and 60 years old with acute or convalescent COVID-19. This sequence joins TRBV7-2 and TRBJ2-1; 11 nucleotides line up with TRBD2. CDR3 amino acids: CASSASGGRLGEQFF. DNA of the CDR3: TGTGCCAGCAGCGCTAGCGGGGGGCGTTTAGGTGAGCAGTTCTTC.